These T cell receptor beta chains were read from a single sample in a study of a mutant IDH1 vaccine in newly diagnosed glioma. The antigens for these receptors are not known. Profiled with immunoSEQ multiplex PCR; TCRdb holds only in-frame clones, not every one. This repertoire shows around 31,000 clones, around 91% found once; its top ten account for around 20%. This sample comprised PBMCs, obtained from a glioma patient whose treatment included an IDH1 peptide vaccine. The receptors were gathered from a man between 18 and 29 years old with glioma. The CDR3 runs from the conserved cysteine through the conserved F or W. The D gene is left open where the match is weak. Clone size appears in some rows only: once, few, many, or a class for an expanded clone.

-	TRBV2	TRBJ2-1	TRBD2	CASPTSGFGDEQFF	TGTGCCAGCCCGACTAGCGGGTTCGGGGATGAGCAGTTCTTC
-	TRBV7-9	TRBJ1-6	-	CASSLSSMGGRSPLHF	TGTGCCAGCAGCTTATCATCAATGGGCGGAAGATCACCCCTCCACTTT
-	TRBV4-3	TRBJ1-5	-	CASSPPPADNKPQHF	TGCGCCAGCAGCCCACCCCCGGCAGATAATAAGCCCCAGCATTTT
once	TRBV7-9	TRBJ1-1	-	CASSFSYTEAFF	TGTGCCAGCAGCTTCTCCTACACTGAAGCTTTCTTT
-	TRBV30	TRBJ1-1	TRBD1	CAADRGRGTEAFF	TGTGCCGCCGACAGGGGGCGCGGAACTGAAGCTTTCTTT
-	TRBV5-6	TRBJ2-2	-	CASSLGRAGTGELFF	TGTGCCAGCAGCTTGGGGAGGGCCGGAACCGGGGAGCTGTTTTTT
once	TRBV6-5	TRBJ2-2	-	CASRLTGNTGELFF	TGTGCCAGCAGGTTGACAGGGAACACCGGGGAGCTGTTTTTT
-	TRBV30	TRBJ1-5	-	CAWSSMKGSYNQPQHF	TGTGCCTGGAGCTCCATGAAGGGCAGCTACAATCAGCCCCAGCATTTT
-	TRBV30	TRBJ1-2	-	CAWSVTVYGYTF	TGTGCCTGGAGTGTTACAGTCTATGGCTACACCTTC
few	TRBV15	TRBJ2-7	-	CATSLGANYEQYF	TGTGCCACCAGCCTGGGAGCCAACTACGAGCAGTACTTC
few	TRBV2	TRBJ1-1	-	CAGGRPEAFF	TGTGCCGGGGGAAGGCCTGAAGCTTTCTTT
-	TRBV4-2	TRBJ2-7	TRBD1	CASSQDRGILTGDEQYF	TGTGCCAGCAGCCAAGATCGGGGTATCTTGACAGGGGACGAGCAGTACTTC
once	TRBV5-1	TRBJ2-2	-	CASSLGQGGRSNTGELFF	TGCGCCAGCTCTTTGGGGCAGGGCGGCCGTTCGAACACCGGGGAGCTGTTTTTT
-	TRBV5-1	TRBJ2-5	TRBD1	CASSPGTGGYQETQYF	TGCGCCAGCAGCCCCGGGACAGGGGGTTACCAAGAGACCCAGTACTTC
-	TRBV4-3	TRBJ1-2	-	CASSPSGNGYGYTF	TGCGCCAGCAGCCCCTCCGGGAATGGCTATGGCTACACCTTC
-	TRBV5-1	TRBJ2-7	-	CASSLPGSGYEQYF	TGCGCCAGCAGCTTGCCAGGGAGCGGCTACGAGCAGTACTTC
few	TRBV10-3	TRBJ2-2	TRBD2	CAISTSGYTGELFF	TGTGCCATCAGTACTAGCGGATACACCGGGGAGCTGTTTTTT
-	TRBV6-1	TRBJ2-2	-	CASMGWQNTGELFF	TGTGCCAGCATGGGCTGGCAAAACACCGGGGAGCTGTTTTTT
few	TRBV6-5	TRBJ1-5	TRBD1	CASSGTDQPQHF	TGTGCCAGCAGCGGGACAGACCAGCCCCAGCATTTT
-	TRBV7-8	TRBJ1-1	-	CASSPFGGAQGNTEAFF	TGTGCCAGCAGCCCATTCGGGGGGGCTCAGGGGAACACTGAAGCTTTCTTT
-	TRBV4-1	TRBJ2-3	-	CASTRSGAGDTQYF	TGCGCCAGCACCCGGAGTGGGGCGGGAGATACGCAGTATTTT
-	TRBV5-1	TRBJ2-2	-	CASSSRGGDTGELFF	TGCGCCAGCAGCTCCAGGGGTGGGGACACCGGGGAGCTGTTTTTT
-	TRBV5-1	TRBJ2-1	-	CASSSHRSGTYNEQFF	TGCGCCAGCAGCTCTCACCGTAGCGGAACCTACAATGAGCAGTTCTTC
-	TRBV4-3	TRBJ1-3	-	CASSPGRSSGNTIYF	TGCGCCAGCAGCCCAGGACGGAGCTCTGGAAACACCATATATTTT
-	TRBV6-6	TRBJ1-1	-	CASSFTRQNTEAFF	TGTGCCAGCAGTTTCACTCGACAGAACACTGAAGCTTTCTTT
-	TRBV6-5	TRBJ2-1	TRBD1	CASRGQVSYNEQFF	TGTGCCAGTCGGGGACAGGTCTCCTACAATGAGCAGTTCTTC
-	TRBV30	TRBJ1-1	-	CAWSVSHANTEAFF	TGTGCCTGGAGTGTATCGCACGCGAACACTGAAGCTTTCTTT
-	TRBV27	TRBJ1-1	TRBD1	CASTKGVVGQGSTEAFF	TGTGCCAGCACCAAGGGGGTCGTCGGACAGGGAAGCACTGAAGCTTTCTTT
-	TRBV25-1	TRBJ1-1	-	CASSESPTGMNTEAFF	TGTGCCAGCAGTGAATCCCCAACAGGTATGAACACTGAAGCTTTCTTT
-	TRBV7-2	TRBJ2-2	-	CASSLVGATTGELFF	TGTGCCAGCAGCTTAGTGGGGGCTACCACCGGGGAGCTGTTTTTT
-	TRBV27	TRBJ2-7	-	CASSSGLGYEQYF	TGTGCCAGCAGTTCCGGCTTAGGGTACGAGCAGTACTTC
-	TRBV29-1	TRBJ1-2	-	CSVEDRSKEANYGYTF	TGCAGCGTTGAAGATCGAAGTAAAGAGGCTAACTATGGCTACACCTTC
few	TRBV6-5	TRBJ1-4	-	CATTTGREKLFF	TGTGCCACTACGACGGGGCGGGAAAAACTGTTTTTT
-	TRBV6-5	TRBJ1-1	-	CASRGAGDTEAFF	TGTGCCAGCAGGGGAGCAGGGGACACTGAAGCTTTCTTT
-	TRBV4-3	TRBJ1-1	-	CASSQGQMNTEAFF	TGCGCCAGCAGCCAAGGACAGATGAACACTGAAGCTTTCTTT
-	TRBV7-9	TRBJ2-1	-	CASSLRLGPYNEQFF	TGTGCCAGCAGCTTAAGATTAGGCCCCTACAATGAGCAGTTCTTC
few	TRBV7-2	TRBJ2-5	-	CASSRQRAQETQYF	TGTGCCAGCAGCCGCCAAAGGGCACAAGAGACCCAGTACTTC
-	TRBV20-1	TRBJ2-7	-	CSARGSEQYF	TGCAGTGCACGGGGTAGCGAGCAGTACTTC
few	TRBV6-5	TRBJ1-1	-	CASSYIGLTFF	TGTGCCAGCAGTTACATTGGACTGACTTTCTTT
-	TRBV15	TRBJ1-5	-	CATSRDGREPQHF	TGTGCCACCAGCAGAGATGGGCGGGAACCCCAGCATTTT
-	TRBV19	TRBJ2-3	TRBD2	CASSSRTRYTDTQYF	TGTGCCAGTAGTTCTCGGACTAGATACACAGATACGCAGTATTTT
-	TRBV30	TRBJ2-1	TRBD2	CAWSGAGGIYNEQFF	TGTGCCTGGAGTGGAGCGGGAGGGATCTACAATGAGCAGTTCTTC
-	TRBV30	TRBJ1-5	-	CAWSLPGALSNQPQHF	TGTGCCTGGAGCCTCCCGGGGGCCCTTAGCAATCAGCCCCAGCATTTT
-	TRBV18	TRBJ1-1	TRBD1	CASSPPNRGRHTEAFF	TGTGCCAGCTCACCACCCAACAGGGGACGGCACACTGAAGCTTTCTTT
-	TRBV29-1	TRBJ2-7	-	CSVRGFTYEQYF	TGCAGCGTACGGGGTTTCACCTACGAGCAGTACTTC
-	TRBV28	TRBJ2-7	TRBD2	CASSTGGRELGRQYF	TGTGCCAGCAGTACGGGTGGGCGGGAGTTGGGACGGCAGTACTTC
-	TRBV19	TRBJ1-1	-	CASSWGLHTEAFF	TGTGCCAGCTCCTGGGGGTTGCACACTGAAGCTTTCTTT
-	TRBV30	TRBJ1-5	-	CAWSYTANQPQHF	TGTGCCTGGAGTTACACCGCCAATCAGCCCCAGCATTTT
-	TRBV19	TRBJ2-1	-	CASSYRTNNEQFF	TGTGCCAGTAGCTACAGGACGAACAATGAGCAGTTCTTC
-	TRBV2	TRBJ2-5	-	CATSLEGLNQETQYF	TGTGCCACCTCTCTGGAGGGCCTAAACCAAGAGACCCAGTACTTC
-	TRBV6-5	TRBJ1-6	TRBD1	CASSSSLGTGASPLHF	TGTGCCAGCAGTTCCTCCCTAGGGACAGGGGCTTCACCCCTCCACTTT